The 13 T cell receptor beta chains in this list originate from one sample, sequenced in a study of T-cell reconstitution after alpha-beta-depleted transplantation in children. A library of TCRbeta sequences, prepared with unique molecular identifiers, was generated. TCRdb ran MiXCR on the PCR reads and lists one entry per CDR3 protein. Of about 370,000 distinct CDR3 sequences in the sample, about a fifth were seen once. The sample was PBMCs from the stem cell graft donor, taken from the stem cell graft. Source of these receptors: a human donor who donated a stem cell graft to a child with acute myeloid leukemia.

The V gene is TRBV4-3, the J gene TRBJ1-5; no clear D. Germline values: CDR1 LGHNA, CDR2 YSLEER. Trimming removed 4 bases at V and 4 bases at J, with 11 bases between. The CDR3 length is 14 residues. The DNA for the CDR3 is TGCGCCAGCAGCCCTACGGGGTGGAATCAGCCCCAGCATTTT. It encodes CASSPTGWNQPQHF.

This clonotype was counted a few times. This chain joins TRBV12-3 or TRBV12-4 and TRBJ2-1, with D uncertain. This CDR3 region has 14 residues. The V end lost 2 bases, the J end lost 6 bases, and 11 bases lay between the germline ends. The DNA for the CDR3 is TGTGCCAGCAGTTTACCTTTAGGTTTCAATGAGCAGTTCTTC. It codes for CASSLPLGFNEQFF.

This clonotype was seen many times. This chain joins TRBV24-1 and TRBJ2-2; TRBD2 aligns across 10 bases. The CDR3 runs to 16 residues. The J segment lost 7 bases and the V segment lost 5 bases, leaving 9 bases of the junction unmatched. Germline V CDR1 and CDR2: KGHDR, SFDVKD. CDR3 residues: CATSGSLAGTYGELFF. The CDR3 DNA sequence: TGTGCCACCAGTGGTTCACTAGCGGGAACGTACGGGGAGCTGTTTTTT.

This rearrangement joins TRBV7-8 to TRBJ2-7, with 7 bases aligning to TRBD2. CDR1 is SGHVS and CDR2 is FQNEAQ in the germline V gene. V lost 5 bases, J lost 3 bases, and 10 bases stayed unmatched. The CDR3 extends over 15 amino acids. The CDR3 DNA follows: TGTGCCAGCAGCCAAATGGGGTCTAGCGGCTACGAGCAGTACTTC. Its protein is CASSQMGSSGYEQYF.

This clonotype was seen more than once but under ten times. The V gene is TRBV12-3 or TRBV12-4, the J gene TRBJ1-2; no reliable D call. This CDR3 contains 11 residues. The germline V and J ends were trimmed by 6 bases and 8 bases, with 10 bases remaining between them. The CDR3 DNA reads TGTGCCAGCAGCCCACTGGAGGGCTACACCTTC. Translating gives CASSPLEGYTF.

The V and J genes are TRBV10-1 and TRBJ1-1; D is ambiguous. The CDR3 sequence is 14 residues long. V was pared by 0 bases and J by 10 bases, with 15 bases between. Germline values: CDR1 WNHNN, CDR2 SYGVQD (reference sequence). CDR3 in DNA: TGCGCCAGCAGTGAGTCGAGGCATCTCCGGAGAGCTTTCTTT. Translated, it gives CASSESRHLRRAFF.

This clonotype was observed a few times. A junction boundary mismatches the germline segment, possibly from a read error. The V gene is TRBV4-2, the J gene TRBJ2-7; 8 positions match TRBD2. Germline loops: CDR1 LGHNA, CDR2 YNFKEQ. CDR3 length equals 14 residues. CDR3 in amino acids: CASSLGLASDEQYF. CDR3 DNA sequence: TGTGCCAGCAGCCTCGGACTAGCCTCCGACGAGCAGTACTTC.

This clonotype was counted a few times. CDR3 DNA sequence: TGCGCCAGCAGCCAAGGCAACTACTACGAGCAGTACTTC. Translating it yields CASSQGNYYEQYF. The chain recombines TRBV4-1 with TRBJ2-7; D uncertain. Germline CDR1 is MGHRA and CDR2 is YSYEKL. This CDR3 region has 13 residues. V was cut by 1 base and J by 3 bases, with 7 bases left in between.

Notes on this clonotype: Without the conserved terminal phenylalanine or tryptophan, this CDR3 likely stems from a read error. This chain connects TRBV12-3 or TRBV12-4 to TRBJ2-1; 13 bases fit TRBD2. CDR3 length: 16 amino acids. Trimming at V came to 6 bases and at J to 10 bases, leaving 12 bases not matched to a gene. CDR3 protein: CASRRSLAGGPREQFY. DNA of the CDR3: TGTGCCAGCAGGCGCTCACTAGCGGGAGGGCCTCGAGAGCAGTTCTAC.

J is TRBJ2-3 and V is TRBV7-8; no definite D call. The CDR3 covers 15 residues. The V gene lost 3 bases and the J gene lost 0 bases, with 10 bases spanning the gap. Germline CDR1 and CDR2: SGHVS and FQNEAQ. The CDR3 nucleotides are TGTGCCAGCAGCTTCGTGGCACCCAGCACAGATACGCAGTATTTT. Protein sequence: CASSFVAPSTDTQYF.

The chain uses TRBV15 and TRBJ2-3, with TRBD2 matching over 11 bases. The CDR3 consists of 16 residues. With V trimmed by 3 bases and J by 3 bases, 5 bases remained unmatched. The germline CDR1 and CDR2 sequences are LNHNV and YYDKDF (reference sequence). The CDR3 loop reads CATSRSLAGGTDTQYF. The CDR3 DNA reads TGTGCCACCAGCAGGTCCCTAGCGGGAGGAACAGATACGCAGTATTTT.

This sequence joins TRBV20-1 and TRBJ1-2, with unresolved D. Deletions cut 3 bases from V and 3 bases from J, with 11 bases between. Germline V gene data show CDR1 as DFQATT and CDR2 as SNEGSKA (reference sequence). This CDR3 comprises 13 residues. The CDR3 region is CSARGREHYGYTF. As DNA, the CDR3 is TGCAGTGCTAGGGGGAGGGAACACTATGGCTACACCTTC.

This clonotype was seen many times. This chain uses TRBV29-1 with TRBJ1-3; D is uncertain. The CDR3 has 13 residues. V lost 1 base and J lost 3, with 7 bases in between. The germline gives CDR1 SQVTM, CDR2 ANQGSEA. The CDR3 DNA is TGCAGCGTTGAAGGTTTAAGTGGAAACACCATATATTTT. Protein: CSVEGLSGNTIYF.